What follows is one T cell receptor (beta chain) and its context. Its specificity is not known. This entry is derived from a study of cytomegalovirus exposure and HLA in healthy donors. Study details: Early on, a data release was issued that held about 85 million unique TCRs from HLA-typed donors.

At sampling all donors were nominally healthy, likely with unrecorded immune exposures. The PCR had 60 Vbeta and 13 Jbeta primers. This table comes from immunoSEQ multiplex PCR, and its TCRdb copy is limited to in-frame clones, with some not included. The sample has around 150,000 clones, about 71% seen once. Overall study findings and caveats: An analysis that was carried out later associated 16,951 TCR beta sequences with HLA alleles at 0.05 false discovery rate. As a later analysis showed, several of the most significant clusters appeared to be linked to common viral pathogens.

V lost 6 bases and J lost 3; bases outside the gene matches: 7. This CDR3 contains 15 residues. Germline V gives CDR1 SEHNR, CDR2 FQNEAQ (reference sequence). Sample: PBMCs. This chain links TRBV7-9 with TRBJ2-1, with 8 positions matching TRBD2. The receptor was derived from a woman aged 25 to 39 in good health and CMV-seronegative. The CDR3 loop reads CASRTLAGRYNEQFF. CDR3 sequence (DNA): TGTGCCAGCAGGACCCTAGCGGGCCGCTACAATGAGCAGTTCTTC.